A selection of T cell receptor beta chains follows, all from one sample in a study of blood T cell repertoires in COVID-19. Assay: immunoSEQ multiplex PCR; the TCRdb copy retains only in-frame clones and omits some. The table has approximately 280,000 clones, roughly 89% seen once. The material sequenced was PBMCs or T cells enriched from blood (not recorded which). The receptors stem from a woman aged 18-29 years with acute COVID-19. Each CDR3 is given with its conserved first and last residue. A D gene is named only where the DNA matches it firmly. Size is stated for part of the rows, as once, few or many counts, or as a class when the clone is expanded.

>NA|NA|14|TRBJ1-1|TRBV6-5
CASTKWSWNTEAFF
TGTGCCAGCACTAAATGGTCGTGGAACACTGAAGCTTTCTTT
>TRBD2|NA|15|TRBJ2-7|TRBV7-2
CASSYVDGRAYEQYF
TGTGCCAGCAGCTACGTGGACGGGAGGGCCTACGAGCAGTACTTC
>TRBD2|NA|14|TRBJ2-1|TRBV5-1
CASSLVLSGRSVFF
TGCGCCAGCAGCTTGGTTCTTAGCGGGAGGTCAGTGTTCTTC
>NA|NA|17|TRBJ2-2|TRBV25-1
CASSEGGTFANTGELFF
TGTGCCAGCAGTGAAGGTGGGACATTTGCGAACACCGGGGAGCTGTTTTTT
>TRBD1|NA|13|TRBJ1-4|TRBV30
CAWSGQGNEKLFF
TGTGCCTGGAGCGGACAGGGGAATGAAAAACTGTTTTTT
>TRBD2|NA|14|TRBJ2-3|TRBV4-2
CASSYQRGTDTQYF
TGTGCCAGCAGCTACCAGCGGGGAACAGATACGCAGTATTTT
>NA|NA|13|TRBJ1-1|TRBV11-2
CASRPTGFTEAFF
TGTGCCAGCAGACCTACAGGGTTCACTGAAGCTTTCTTT
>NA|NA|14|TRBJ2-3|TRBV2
CASIWAGGTDTQYF
TGTGCCAGCATTTGGGCAGGGGGCACAGATACGCAGTATTTT
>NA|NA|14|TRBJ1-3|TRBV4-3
CASSQGTPAYTIYF
TGCGCCAGCAGCCAAGGAACTCCCGCGTACACCATATATTTT
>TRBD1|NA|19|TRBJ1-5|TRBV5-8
CASSFVVNRGEYSNQPQHF
TGTGCCAGCAGCTTTGTAGTGAACAGGGGAGAATATAGCAATCAGCCCCAGCATTTT
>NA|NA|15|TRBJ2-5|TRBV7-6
CASSLVAASQETQYF
TGTGCCAGCAGCTTAGTCGCGGCTAGTCAAGAGACCCAGTACTTC
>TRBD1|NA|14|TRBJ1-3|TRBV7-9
CASSGQGSGNTIYF
TGTGCCAGCAGCGGACAGGGGTCAGGAAACACCATATATTTT
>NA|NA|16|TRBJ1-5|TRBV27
CASSLSSLSGNQPQHF
TGTGCCAGCAGTTTATCTAGTCTGTCTGGCAATCAGCCCCAGCATTTT
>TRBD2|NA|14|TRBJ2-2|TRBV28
CASSLAGGTGELFF
TGTGCCAGCAGTTTAGCGGGAGGAACCGGGGAGCTGTTTTTT
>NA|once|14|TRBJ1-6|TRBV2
CASSETAEISPLHF
TGTGCCAGCAGTGAAACAGCAGAGATTTCACCCCTCCACTTT
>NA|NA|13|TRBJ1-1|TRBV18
CASSLGGNTEAFF
TGTGCCAGCTCACTCGGGGGGAACACTGAAGCTTTCTTT